The entry that follows covers one T cell receptor (beta chain) sequence. What it binds is unknown. This entry comes from a study of a mutant IDH1 vaccine in newly diagnosed glioma. Only in-frame clones appear in the TCRdb table, and some are missing; sequencing was by immunoSEQ multiplex PCR. The sample carries fewer than 45,000 clones, approximately 72% recorded once. There are 18 residues in the CDR3. Trimming shortened V by 0 bases and J by 0 bases, and 17 bases separated the two germline ends. CDR1 is WNHNN, CDR2 SYGVQD, per germline (reference sequence). This sample's time point: week 23, last vaccination. What each vaccine dose contained was 300 ug of mutant IDH1 20-mer peptide, accompanied by topical imiquimod.

This material consisted of PBMCs, taken from a glioma patient whose treatment included an IDH1 peptide vaccine. The chain couples TRBV10-1 to TRBJ1-1; D unresolved. The TCR was taken from a man aged 45-60 years with glioma. CDR3: CASSESLLQVLMNTEAFF. CDR3 bases: TGCGCCAGCAGTGAGTCTTTATTGCAGGTACTCATGAACACTGAAGCTTTCTTT.